The 25 T cell receptor beta chains given below trace back to one sample, sequenced in a study of response to subunit inactivated influenza vaccine. A single record per CDR3 protein comes from TCRdb applying MiXCR to the RT-PCR reads. The sample includes 530,000 or so distinct CDR3 sequences, 14% of them seen just once. This specimen was PBMCs from blood, taken roughly 13 days after vaccination. All receptors derive from a man aged 50 to 59 who received an inactivated influenza vaccine.

The chain links TRBV19 to TRBJ1-5, with TRBD1 identical over 9 bases. The CDR3 loop spans 15 amino acids. CDR1 and CDR2 from the germline V gene are LNHDA and SQIVND (reference sequence). V shed 5 bases, J shed 4 bases, and the junction held 6 bases outside the gene matches. In nucleotides, the CDR3 is TGTGCCAGTAGTCCAAGGGGGACAGGGAATCAGCCCCAGCATTTT. This gives the protein CASSPRGTGNQPQHF.

This chain uses TRBV15 with TRBJ1-6, with D maybe TRBD1 (5 bases). The germline gives CDR1 LNHNV, CDR2 YYDKDF (reference sequence). The CDR3 sequence is 16 residues long. V lost 1 base, J lost 9 bases, and 16 bases lay in between. CDR3 loop: CATSRGRTARASPLHF. CDR3 in DNA: TGTGCCACCAGCAGAGGCCGCACCGCCAGGGCTTCACCCCTCCACTTT.

This clonotype has ten or more counts. The V gene is TRBV5-1, the J gene TRBJ2-1, with TRBD2 matching 8 bases. The trim removed 4 bases at V and 6 bases at J, leaving 9 bases unmatched. The CDR3 sequence is 15 residues long. Germline values: CDR1 SGHRS, CDR2 YFSETQ. Written as DNA, the CDR3 is TGCGCCAGCAGCACAAGCGGGAGAGAAAGCAATGAGCAGTTCTTC. Protein sequence: CASSTSGRESNEQFF.

In its sample, this clonotype was seen a few times. The chain combines TRBV6-1 with TRBJ2-2, with 13 bases fitting TRBD2. Germline V gene data show CDR1 as MNHNS and CDR2 as SASEGT. The CDR3 has 18 amino acids. The ends lost 6 bases at V and 0 bases at J; junction bases unmatched: 7. DNA for the CDR3: TGTGCCAGCAGCACTGGACTAGCGGGGGCATCGAACACCGGGGAGCTGTTTTTT. It codes for CASSTGLAGASNTGELFF.

In this sample, this clonotype turned up a few times. This chain connects TRBV29-1 to TRBJ2-2; 8 nucleotides align to TRBD1. V dropped 7 bases and J dropped 4; count of bases not matched to a gene: 11. The V gene's germline CDR1 is SQVTM and CDR2 ANQGSEA. This CDR3 comprises 15 residues. The CDR3 DNA follows: TGCAGCGGAAGAACCGGGACAGGTGCCACCGGGGAGCTGTTTTTT. This translates into CSGRTGTGATGELFF.

In this sample, this clonotype turned up a few times. The J gene is TRBJ2-1, the V gene TRBV4-1; 9 nucleotides line up with TRBD1. This CDR3 is built from 15 residues. CDR1 and CDR2 from the germline V gene are MGHRA and YSYEKL. V lost 4 bases to trimming and J lost 4 bases; unmatched junction nucleotides: 5. The CDR3 DNA sequence: TGCGCCAGCAGCCCCCGGACAGGGGAATACAATGAGCAGTTCTTC. It specifies CASSPRTGEYNEQFF.

V is TRBV24-1 and J is TRBJ2-1; TRBD2 matches 7 bases. The CDR3 extends over 16 amino acids. Trimming took 4 bases from V and 1 from J; bases not matched to a gene: 6. Germline V CDR1 and CDR2: KGHDR, SFDVKD. For the CDR3, the DNA is TGTGCCACCAGTGACAATTCGGGGGGATCCTACAATGAGCAGTTCTTC. It codes for CATSDNSGGSYNEQFF.

In this sample, this clonotype turned up a few times. The rearrangement joins TRBV11-2 to TRBJ2-1, with 9 bases fitting TRBD2. This CDR3 comprises 15 residues. The trim removed 3 bases at V and 8 bases at J, leaving 8 bases unmatched. Germline V gene data show CDR1 as SGHAT and CDR2 as FQNNGV. For the CDR3, the DNA is TGTGCCAGCAGCTTTGAGCGGGGGGTCGTAGATGAGCAGTTCTTC. Its translation is CASSFERGVVDEQFF.

This clonotype was picked up many times. This chain connects TRBV5-1 to TRBJ2-1, with D unresolved. Trimming pared 0 bases from V and 9 bases from J, leaving 10 bases between. The CDR3 has 13 amino acids. Germline V gene sequence: CDR1 SGHRS, CDR2 YFSETQ. In DNA form, the CDR3 reads TGCGCCAGCAGCTTGGAACTGGCGGTTGAGCAGTTCTTC. Amino acids: CASSLELAVEQFF. Together with reference TRBV5-1 and TRBJ2-1, the CDR3 gives the full variable domain: KAGVTQTPRYLIKTRGQQVTLSCSPISGHRSVSWYQQTPGQGLQFLFEYFSETQRNKGNFPGRFSGRQFSNSRSEMNVSTLELGDSALYLCASSLELAVEQFFGPGTRLTVL.

CDR3 residues: CSAKTSGKETQYF. The CDR3 coding sequence is TGCAGTGCTAAGACTAGCGGGAAAGAGACCCAGTACTTC. The J gene is TRBJ2-5, the V gene TRBV20-1, with 11 bases lining up with TRBD2. Germline CDR1 DFQATT, CDR2 SNEGSKA (reference sequence). This CDR3 is 13 amino acids long. V lost 4 bases and J lost 3; bases outside the gene matches: 1.

This chain joins TRBV6-1 and TRBJ1-1; D not certain. Trimming removed 2 bases at V and 8 bases at J, with 15 bases between. From germline, CDR1 is MNHNS and CDR2 SASEGT. The CDR3 contains 14 residues. The CDR3 DNA reads TGTGCCAGCAGTGAACAGGTGGCGGGCACAGAAGCTTTCTTT. As protein: CASSEQVAGTEAFF.

This clonotype turned up a few times. This chain's CDR3 is CASSYKGAYQPQHF. For the CDR3, the DNA is TGTGCCAGCAGTTACAAGGGGGCCTATCAGCCCCAGCATTTT. This chain connects TRBV6-5 to TRBJ1-5; 7 bases align to TRBD1. The germline V gene has CDR1 MNHEY and CDR2 SVGAGI. V trimming: 2 bases; J trimming: 5 bases; junction bases outside the gene matches: 3. The CDR3 has 14 residues.

V is TRBV10-3 and J is TRBJ1-2, with D uncertain. V lost 3 bases to trimming and J lost 2 bases, with 1 base between them. Germline CDR1 ENHRY, CDR2 SYGVKD. There are 11 residues in the CDR3. This chain's CDR3 is CAISDNYGYTF. CDR3 nucleotides: TGTGCCATCAGTGACAACTATGGCTACACCTTC.

This clonotype has more than one count but fewer than ten. The chain has TRBV27 and TRBJ2-7; the D gene is possibly TRBD2 (5 bases). CDR3 size: 13 residues. The V end lost 4 bases, the J end lost 3 bases, and 10 bases lay between the germline ends. The germline V gene encodes CDR1 MNHEY and CDR2 SMNVEV (reference sequence). For the CDR3, the DNA is TGTGCCAGCAGTTGGGGAGCGTACTACGAGCAGTACTTC. Amino acid sequence: CASSWGAYYEQYF.

The chain employs TRBV6-2 or TRBV6-3 and TRBJ2-6, with 8 bases fitting TRBD1. The V and J ends lost 2 bases and 0 bases, in that order; junction bases with no gene match: 12. The CDR3 covers 20 residues. Germline CDR1 is MNHEY and CDR2 is SVGEGT. CDR3 coding DNA: TGTGCCAGCAGTTACAAAATCCGGGACAGGACAGACTCTGGGGCCAACGTCCTGACTTTC. Its translation is CASSYKIRDRTDSGANVLTF.

V gene TRBV3-1 combines with J gene TRBJ1-6; 8 positions agree with TRBD1. The CDR3 loop spans 14 amino acids. V shed 6 bases, J shed 9 bases, and the junction held 7 bases outside the gene matches. Germline lookup yields CDR1 LGHDT and CDR2 YNNKEL (reference sequence). The CDR3 sequence: CASRPDRGTSPLHF. In DNA form, the CDR3 reads TGTGCCAGCAGGCCAGACAGGGGAACTTCACCCCTCCACTTT. Looking up the rest from reference TRBV3-1 and TRBJ1-6 gives the full variable domain: DTAVSQTPKYLVTQMGNDKSIKCEQNLGHDTMYWYKQDSKKFLKIMFSYNNKELIINETVPNRFSPKSPDKAHLNLHINSLELGDSAVYFCASRPDRGTSPLHFGNGTRLTVT.

This clonotype was counted a few times. The rearrangement uses TRBV11-1 and TRBJ2-6; D is uncertain. Germline CDR1 is SGHAT and CDR2 is FQDESV (reference sequence). The CDR3 covers 18 residues. V shed 5 bases and J shed 4 bases, with 21 bases lying between them. The chain's CDR3 is CASSQPTGGATGANVLTF. Written as DNA, the CDR3 is TGTGCCAGCAGCCAACCTACTGGCGGTGCTACCGGGGCCAACGTCCTGACTTTC. Full variable domain (rest looked up from reference TRBV11-1 and TRBJ2-6): EAEVAQSPRYKITEKSQAVAFWCDPISGHATLYWYRQILGQGPELLVQFQDESVVDDSQLPKDRFSAERLKGVDSTLKIQPAELGDSAMYLCASSQPTGGATGANVLTFGAGSRLTVL.

Many counts were recorded for this clonotype. V gene TRBV28 combines with J gene TRBJ2-7; D is undetermined. CDR1 and CDR2 from the germline V gene are MDHEN and SYDVKM. The CDR3 is 14 residues long. With 5 bases removed from V and 0 bases from J, the gap between germline ends came to 11 bases. CDR3 DNA: TGTGCCAGCAGTCCGGACGGTAACTCCTACGAGCAGTACTTC. Amino acids: CASSPDGNSYEQYF.

This clonotype was counted ten times or more. V and J are TRBV20-1 and TRBJ2-2, with D unclear. Germline lookup yields CDR1 DFQATT and CDR2 SNEGSKA (reference sequence). Trimming stripped 7 bases from V and 0 bases from J, with 9 bases between. The CDR3 spans 13 residues. The CDR3 loop reads CSVPRANTGELFF. Here the CDR3 DNA reads TGCAGTGTTCCGCGCGCGAACACCGGGGAGCTGTTTTTT.

This chain connects TRBV30 to TRBJ2-1; D not certain. The CDR3 length is 12 residues. Trimming cost V 0 bases and J 8 bases, with 8 bases left between them. Germline V gives CDR1 GTSNPN, CDR2 SVGIG (reference sequence). CDR3 in amino acids: CAWSVGAHEQFF. The CDR3 DNA follows: TGTGCCTGGAGTGTAGGAGCCCATGAGCAGTTCTTC.

In its sample, this clonotype was seen a few times. The chain links TRBV5-1 to TRBJ2-7; no clear D gene. Germline V gene sequence: CDR1 SGHRS, CDR2 YFSETQ. Trimming removed 4 bases from V and 4 bases from J, with 18 bases in between. The CDR3 consists of 15 residues. CDR3 DNA: TGCGCCAGCAGCCAAGCCCCATCAACCCGTTACGAGCAGTACTTC. Its translation is CASSQAPSTRYEQYF.

This clonotype was recorded a few times. The chain is built from TRBV6-5 and TRBJ1-5; possibly TRBD1 for D (6 bases). The germline V gene has CDR1 MNHEY and CDR2 SVGAGI. The CDR3 length is 16 residues. V was cut by 2 bases and J by 3 bases, with 14 bases left in between. For the CDR3, the DNA is TGTGCCAGCAGTTACATCGACAGGTATTACAATCAGCCCCAGCATTTT. Its protein is CASSYIDRYYNQPQHF.

The chain links TRBV7-6 to TRBJ1-1, with 8 bases that match TRBD1. The V and J ends lost 1 base and 4 bases, in that order; junction bases with no gene match: 5. CDR1 and CDR2 (germline): SGHVS, FNYEAQ. There are 15 residues in the CDR3. CDR3 sequence: CASSLVGQALTEAFF. DNA of the CDR3: TGTGCCAGCAGCTTAGTGGGACAGGCACTCACTGAAGCTTTCTTT.

The chain joins TRBV28 to TRBJ1-2, with a possible D match to TRBD1 (6 bases). CDR1 is MDHEN and CDR2 is SYDVKM in the germline V gene. This CDR3 spans 13 amino acids. V was clipped by 6 bases and J by 4 bases, with 12 bases between them. The CDR3 DNA is TGTGCCAGCAGACCGGGACACCCCTATGGCTACACCTTC. Its protein is CASRPGHPYGYTF.

The chain is built from TRBV20-1 and TRBJ2-5, with 9 bases lining up with TRBD2. This CDR3 has 15 amino acids. The germline V gene has CDR1 DFQATT and CDR2 SNEGSKA (reference sequence). With 1 base clipped from V and 5 bases from J, the junction kept 8 bases outside the gene matches. In DNA form, the CDR3 reads TGCAGTGCTAGAGGCATTTCTAGCGGGACGGAGACCCAGTACTTC. Its protein product is CSARGISSGTETQYF.